This TCR beta chain was identified in a study of T cells after yellow fever vaccination (dated by TCRdb to between 2018 and 2020). Broadly, across the study: Libraries from fractions with low cell numbers were prepared with the SMART-Seq v4 Ultra Low Input RNA kit. Bulk PBMC replicates and cell subsets were isolated from blood drawn at multiple timepoints before and after both primary and secondary immunization. To follow T-cell clones before and after both primary and booster YFV17D yellow fever vaccination, bulk TCR alpha and beta repertoires underwent longitudinal sequencing. Two healthy male donors made up the cohort, one aged 18 to 30 years and the other aged 30 to 40 years.

The CDR3 sequence holds 14 residues, the cysteine and phenylalanine included. Kept here is only the CDR3 DNA, which spans 42 bases and is read in frame from base 1. From a lookup of the germline V gene, CDR1 and CDR2 are SGHTA and FQGNSA. For this chain, trimming is 3 bases at the V end and 7 bases at the J end, and the number of junction bases without a gene match is 6. This sample was sequenced with an Illumina NovaSeq 6000. TCR cDNA was synthesized by 5'RACE template switching, which introduced a universal primer site and unique molecular identifiers. Priming of cDNA synthesis was performed from both the TCR alpha and TCR beta constant segments. Two PCR steps were used to amplify libraries, with sample barcodes and sequencing adapters being added in the second step. Sequencing of libraries was performed on Illumina HiSeq 2500 (2x100 bp) or NovaSeq (2x150 bp). In the source study's methods: Reads were demultiplexed and collapsed into UMI consensus sequences with MIGEC, and V(D)J alignment was performed with MiXCR. Using edgeR on replicate PBMC samples, clonotypes were called vaccine-responding if FDR was below 0.01 and the log2 fold change was above 5 up to day 15. Each bulk clonotype received a CD4 or CD8 identity based on whether the sequenced CD4 or CD8 repertoire contained that clonotype at higher abundance. TCRdb reprocessing: public reads trimmed at Q25 with fastp, clones called with MiXCR, in-frame beta chains kept. Duplicate CDR3 protein sequences are folded into a single record with the most common DNA and genes. In this record, the V and J calls reflect TCRdb's handling and not the investigators' own analysis. The sample table records a few hundred thousand distinct CDR3 sequences; roughly an eighth of these occur just once. The ten largest clones take up roughly 3% of the sample.

The treatment or condition label, read with the paper, signifies: live attenuated yellow fever vaccine strain. A standard Ficoll-Paque protocol was used to isolate PBMCs from peripheral blood. Dynabeads CD4 and CD8 positive selection kits were used to isolate CD4 and CD8 T-cell fractions. TriZol was used to extract RNA from bulk PBMCs, CD4 and CD8 fractions, and dextramer-positive and dextramer-negative fractions. With regard to this clonotype: This receptor's antigen is unknown. Within one base of it there is no much larger clone, and no base qualities were kept.

Broader findings and caveats from the paper: Computational filtering was needed because FACS-sorted repertoires could contain abundant contaminating clonotypes from the bulk population. Because only a couple of donors were included in the study, the extent to which the findings can be generalized is limited. Compared with the primary T-cell response, the secondary T-cell response was weaker but faster, peaking on day 5 rather than day 15. A small share of clonotypes was detected in both CD4 and CD8 compartments, with the overlap likely arising from convergent recombination. Most clones expanded after primary vaccination (approximately 97% of CD4 and roughly 88% of CD8) were re-detected after the booster, suggesting that broad memory maintenance occurred.

The sequencing here drew on CD4+ T cells sorted from PBMCs, taken 15 days after the yellow fever booster vaccination. Recombination linked TRBV7-2 to TRBJ2-3; 8 middle bases align to TRBD2. This sequence was found in a young man who received the YFV17D yellow fever vaccine. The nucleotide sequence is given as TGTGCCAGCAGCTTCGGAGCGGGGGCTTATACGCAGTATTTT. Translated, this gives CASSFGAGAYTQYF.